Listed below are T cell receptor beta chains from one sample, sequenced in a study of control samples from healthy donors and cancer patients. TCRdb's table, derived via immunoSEQ multiplex PCR, lists solely in-frame clones and lacks some. This table holds about 83,000 clones, about nine tenths found once. The specimen was blood. These receptors were collected from a man aged 45 to 65 in good health. CDR3s include the opening cysteine and the closing phenylalanine or tryptophan. D genes are given only for firm matches. A row's size may be missing; if present it is once, few, many or a size class.

abundance: -
v_gene: TRBV13
d_gene: TRBD1
j_gene: TRBJ1-1
len: 14
CDR3nt: TGTGCCAGTTCTTGGGGCAGGGGGGACACTGAAGCTTTCTTT
CDR3aa: CASSWGRGDTEAFF

abundance: -
v_gene: TRBV2
d_gene: -
j_gene: TRBJ1-2
len: 13
CDR3nt: TGTGCCAGCAGTGAAGTAAGAAACTATGGCTACACCTTC
CDR3aa: CASSEVRNYGYTF

abundance: medium-sized
v_gene: TRBV11-2
d_gene: TRBD2
j_gene: TRBJ2-5
len: 14
CDR3nt: TGTGCCAGCCGCTGGACTAGCGGGGATCAGGCCCAGTACTTC
CDR3aa: CASRWTSGDQAQYF

abundance: -
v_gene: TRBV12-5
d_gene: -
j_gene: TRBJ2-1
len: 13
CDR3nt: TGTGCTAGTGTCCCGACCCGTTACAATGAGCAGTTCTTC
CDR3aa: CASVPTRYNEQFF

abundance: -
v_gene: TRBV7-8
d_gene: TRBD1
j_gene: TRBJ1-2
len: 16
CDR3nt: TGTGCCAGCAGATCCACCGGGACAGGGGTGGGTAGTGGCTACACCTTC
CDR3aa: CASRSTGTGVGSGYTF

abundance: once
v_gene: TRBV5-1
d_gene: -
j_gene: TRBJ1-2
len: 13
CDR3nt: TGCGCCAGCAGCAAGAGGGGAAACTATGGCTACACCTTC
CDR3aa: CASSKRGNYGYTF

abundance: -
v_gene: TRBV24-1
d_gene: -
j_gene: TRBJ1-5
len: 16
CDR3nt: TGTGCCACCAGTGATGGGACCGACACCGCATTCGGGCCCCAGCATTTT
CDR3aa: CATSDGTDTAFGPQHF

abundance: -
v_gene: TRBV5-1
d_gene: -
j_gene: TRBJ2-2
len: 16
CDR3nt: TGCGCCAGTACTAGAGACAACGCAGGGGTGGTCGGGGAGCTGTTTTTT
CDR3aa: CASTRDNAGVVGELFF

abundance: -
v_gene: TRBV5-1
d_gene: -
j_gene: TRBJ2-2
len: 13
CDR3nt: TGCGCCAGCAGCTTGATGGACACCGGGGAGCTGTTTTTT
CDR3aa: CASSLMDTGELFF

abundance: -
v_gene: TRBV13
d_gene: -
j_gene: TRBJ2-2
len: 13
CDR3nt: TGTGCCAGCAGCCATCGAGGGGCCGGGGAGCTGTTTTTT
CDR3aa: CASSHRGAGELFF